This TCR beta chain was documented in a study of blood T cells in healthy people across ages. This clonotype came up many times. A J-beta primer mix and a sample-barcoded 5' primer were used in a second PCR of roughly 6 to 11 cycles. One entry per CDR3 protein results from TCRdb running MiXCR on the 5' RACE reads. The sample shows 1.6 million or so distinct CDR3 sequences, about 31% of them seen only once. The TCR comes from a woman between 25 and 40 years old in good health. Sequenced: blood.

This chain's CDR3 is CASSAEHTQYNEQFF. CDR3 nucleotides: TGTGCCAGCAGCGCCGAACACACACAGTACAATGAGCAGTTCTTC. The gene calls are TRBV7-2 and TRBJ2-1; D gene unclear. CDR3 length equals 15 residues. Per the germline V gene, CDR1 is SGHTA and CDR2 is FQGNSA. Trimming removed 5 bases at V and 4 bases at J, with 15 bases between.